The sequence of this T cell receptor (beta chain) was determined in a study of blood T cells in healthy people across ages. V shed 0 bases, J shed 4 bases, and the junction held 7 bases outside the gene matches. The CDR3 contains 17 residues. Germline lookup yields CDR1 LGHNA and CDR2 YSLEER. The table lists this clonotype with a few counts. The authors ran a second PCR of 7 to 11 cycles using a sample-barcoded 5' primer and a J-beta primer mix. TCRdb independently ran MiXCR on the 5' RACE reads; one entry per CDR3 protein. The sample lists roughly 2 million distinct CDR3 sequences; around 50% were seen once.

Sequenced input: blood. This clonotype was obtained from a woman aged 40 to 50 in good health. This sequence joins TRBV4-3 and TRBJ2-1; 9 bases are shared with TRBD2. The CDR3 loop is CASSQEVRGGTYNEQFF. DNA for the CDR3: TGCGCCAGCAGCCAAGAGGTGCGGGGGGGGACATACAATGAGCAGTTCTTC.